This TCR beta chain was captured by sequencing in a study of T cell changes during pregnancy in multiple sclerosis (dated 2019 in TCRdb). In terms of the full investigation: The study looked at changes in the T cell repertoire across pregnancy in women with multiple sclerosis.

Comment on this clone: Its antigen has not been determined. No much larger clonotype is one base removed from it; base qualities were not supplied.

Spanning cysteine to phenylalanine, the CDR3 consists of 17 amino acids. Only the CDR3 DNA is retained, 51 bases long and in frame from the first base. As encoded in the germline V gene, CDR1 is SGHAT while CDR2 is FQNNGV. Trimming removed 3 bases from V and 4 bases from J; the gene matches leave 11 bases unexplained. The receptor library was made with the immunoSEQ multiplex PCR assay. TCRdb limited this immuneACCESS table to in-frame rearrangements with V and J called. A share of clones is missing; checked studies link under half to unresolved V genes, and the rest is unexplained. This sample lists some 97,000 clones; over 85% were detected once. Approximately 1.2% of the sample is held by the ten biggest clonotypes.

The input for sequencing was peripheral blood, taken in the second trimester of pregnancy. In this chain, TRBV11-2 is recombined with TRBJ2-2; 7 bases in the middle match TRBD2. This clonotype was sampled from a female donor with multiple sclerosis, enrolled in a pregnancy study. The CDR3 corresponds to CASSLALGGGTTGELFF. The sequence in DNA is TGTGCCAGCAGCTTGGCCCTGGGGGGAGGGACCACCGGGGAGCTGTTTTTT.